This entry describes one T cell receptor beta chain. The data stem from a study of blood T cell repertoires in COVID-19. Study background: The study drew acute and convalescent COVID-19 samples from the United States, Italy and Spain. From T cells, B-cell-depleted T cells, or PBMCs came the material, which was cDNA or gDNA.

Produced via immunoSEQ multiplex PCR; TCRdb's table is partial and in-frame only. The data show about 190,000 clones, with more than 70% seen just once and 4% to 5% held by the top ten. The CDR3 has 15 amino acids. Germline CDR1 and CDR2: LGHDT and YNNKEL (reference sequence). Trimming shortened V by 5 bases and J by 1 base, and 12 bases separated the two germline ends. Sample: peripheral blood. The receptor was isolated from a woman between 25 and 40 years old with acute or convalescent COVID-19. The chain is built from TRBV3-1 (or the pseudogene TRBV3-2) and TRBJ2-1; D remains ambiguous. The DNA of the CDR3 is TGTGCCAGCAGCTCCTGGGCTGAGTCCTACAATGAGCAGTTCTTC. It specifies CASSSWAESYNEQFF.